These T cell receptor beta chains were read from a single sample in a study of blood T cell repertoires in COVID-19. Measured with immunoSEQ multiplex PCR; TCRdb has only the in-frame clones, and not every one. The table lists some 200,000 clones, under 90% of them singletons. The sequencing input was peripheral blood. The origin of the receptors is a woman older than 75 with COVID-19, enrolled during active disease. Both conserved end residues are part of each CDR3. Each record gives: J gene, V gene, clone size, D gene, CDR3 DNA, CDR3 protein. D genes are given only for firm matches. The listing skips clone size in some rows; elsewhere it reads once, few, many or a size class.

TRBJ1-5 | TRBV7-2 | . | TRBD1 | TGTGCCAGCAGCTTAGGACAGGGTAGTCAGCCCCAGCATTTT | CASSLGQGSQPQHF
TRBJ1-1 | TRBV24-1 | . | . | TGTGCCACCAGTGATTCCTCTACGGGGAACACTGAAGCTTTCTTT | CATSDSSTGNTEAFF
TRBJ1-2 | TRBV19 | . | . | TGTGCCAGTAGTTCACCACCGACAGGCCGACAATACTATGGCTACACCTTC | CASSSPPTGRQYYGYTF
TRBJ2-1 | TRBV29-1 | . | . | TGCAGCGTTTCAAGCCTTAGCTCCTACAATGAGCAGTTCTTC | CSVSSLSSYNEQFF
TRBJ1-2 | TRBV28 | few | TRBD1 | TGTGCCAGCAGTTCCGACAGGGGGTTGGGGGGCTACACCTTC | CASSSDRGLGGYTF
TRBJ2-7 | TRBV5-1 | few | . | TGCGCCAGCAGCTCAGGGTCTAAAGCTAACGAGCAGTACTTC | CASSSGSKANEQYF
TRBJ2-4 | TRBV15 | . | TRBD1 | TGTGCCACCAGCAAACCCGGGACAGGGGTCGGCAAAAACATTCAGTACTTC | CATSKPGTGVGKNIQYF
TRBJ2-4 | TRBV6-6 | . | TRBD1 | TGTGCCAGCAGTTACCCCGGACAGGGACAGGACATTCAGTACTTC | CASSYPGQGQDIQYF
TRBJ2-7 | TRBV5-8 | . | . | TGTGCCAGCAGCTTGATAGAGGGCAGGGGAACCTACGAGCAGTACTTC | CASSLIEGRGTYEQYF
TRBJ2-1 | TRBV19 | . | . | TGTGCCACCCTCCTACACAATGAGCAGTTCTTC | CATLLHNEQFF
TRBJ2-5 | TRBV5-1 | once | TRBD2 | TGCGCCAGCGGGGGGGGATTTTCCCAAGAGACCCAGTACTTC | CASGGGFSQETQYF
TRBJ1-1 | TRBV6-5 | few | . | TGTGCCAGCAGTTACTCCCGGAACACTGAAGCTTTCTTT | CASSYSRNTEAFF
TRBJ1-2 | TRBV7-2 | . | TRBD1 | TGTGCCAGCAGCCTTCGAGGACAGGGGGGGAATGGCTACACCTTC | CASSLRGQGGNGYTF
TRBJ1-4 | TRBV6-6 | . | . | TGTGCCAGCGGAGGTCCTGCAACTAATGAAAAACTGTTTTTT | CASGGPATNEKLFF
TRBJ1-2 | TRBV7-9 | . | . | TGTGCCAGCAGCTTGAATCAGGGTTCCTCGAGATTC | CASSLNQGSSRF
TRBJ1-3 | TRBV19 | . | TRBD1 | TGTGCCAGTAGCCGTGCCGGGACAGCCTATTCTGGAAACACCATATATTTT | CASSRAGTAYSGNTIYF
TRBJ2-3 | TRBV27 | . | TRBD1 | TGTGCCAGCAGTCCCGGACAGGCACGCACAGATACGCAGTATTTT | CASSPGQARTDTQYF
TRBJ1-2 | TRBV5-1 | few | TRBD1 | TGCGCCAGCAGCGCAGGACAGGGGGCCGGCTATGGCTACACCTTC | CASSAGQGAGYGYTF
TRBJ2-7 | TRBV6-6 | . | TRBD1 | TGTGCCAGCAGCAGGGCCACAGGGGCGTACGAGCAGTACTTC | CASSRATGAYEQYF
TRBJ2-1 | TRBV11-2 | . | TRBD1 | TGTGCCAGCAGTCCTCGACAGGGAGAGCAGTTCTTC | CASSPRQGEQFF
TRBJ2-1 | TRBV5-4 | . | TRBD2 | TGTGCCAGCAGCTTGGCCAGCGGGGGGGCAAATGAGCAGTTCTTC | CASSLASGGANEQFF
TRBJ1-5 | TRBV11-2 | . | TRBD1 | TGTGCCAGCAGCTTAGATGGCAGGGGGCAGAATCAGCCCCAGCATTTT | CASSLDGRGQNQPQHF
TRBJ2-1 | TRBV5-1 | . | TRBD1 | TGCGCCAGCAGCGGGGACAGGGGGGTATACAATGAGCAGTTCTTC | CASSGDRGVYNEQFF
TRBJ1-3 | TRBV6-5 | . | . | TGTGCCAGCAGTTACAGCGGGGGTGAAAACACCATATATTTT | CASSYSGGENTIYF
TRBJ2-7 | TRBV7-2 | . | TRBD1 | TGTGCCAGCAGCGCGCAGACAGGGGCGGCCTACGAGCAGTACTTC | CASSAQTGAAYEQYF
TRBJ2-3 | TRBV7-9 | . | TRBD2 | TGTGCCAGCAGTTTTGGACTAGCAACAGATACGCAGTATTTT | CASSFGLATDTQYF
TRBJ1-3 | TRBV24-1 | . | . | TGTGCCACCATAAGCTTCTCTGGAAACACCATATATTTT | CATISFSGNTIYF
TRBJ1-1 | TRBV2 | . | . | TGTGCCAGCAGTACCCGACCGCTGGGGGGGATGGCTTTCTTT | CASSTRPLGGMAFF
TRBJ2-1 | TRBV24-1 | . | TRBD1 | TGTGCCACCAGTGATTCACTCGCCGGGACAGGGTTTGGGAATGAGCAGTTCTTC | CATSDSLAGTGFGNEQFF
TRBJ2-1 | TRBV6-5 | . | TRBD1 | TGTGCCAGCAGTTACTACAAGGGACAGAACAATGAGCAGTTCTTC | CASSYYKGQNNEQFF